The sequence of this T cell receptor beta chain was determined in a study of blood T cell repertoires in COVID-19. At the level of the study: Spain, Italy and the United States supplied samples that represented acute and convalescent COVID-19. Sources were T cells, B-cell-depleted T cells, or PBMCs; the material itself was cDNA or gDNA.

The V gene end was trimmed by 6 bases and the J gene end by 4 bases; junction bases not matched to a gene: 8. This CDR3 region has 15 residues. In germline, CDR1 is MNHEY, CDR2 SVGAGI. Under the authors' procedure: Using reference gene primer amplification, nucleated cell counts were estimated. Some clones are missing from TCRdb's copy, which holds only in-frame ones; the method was immunoSEQ multiplex PCR. V and J calls and clone size are copied from that table; D and trimming were computed from the DNA. Of nearly 110,000 clones in the sample, about two thirds were seen once. Sequenced: peripheral blood. This sequence joins TRBV6-5 and TRBJ1-2, with 10 positions matching TRBD1. The clonotype was recovered from a human donor with acute or convalescent COVID-19. The donor label of this sample is uncertain. The CDR3 region is CASRLRDRGPYGYTF. In DNA form, the CDR3 reads TGTGCCAGCAGGCTTCGGGACAGGGGCCCCTATGGCTACACCTTC.